This T cell receptor beta chain was sequenced for a study of cytomegalovirus exposure and HLA in healthy donors. The study ran its PCR with 60 Vbeta and 13 Jbeta primers. Some clones are missing from TCRdb's copy, which holds only in-frame ones; the method was immunoSEQ multiplex PCR. The sample has 70,000 to 90,000 clones; about 70% are singletons. There are 14 residues in the CDR3. Germline trimming cut 4 bases from V and 2 bases from J; bases unmatched to any gene: 5. Germline values: CDR1 LNHNV, CDR2 YYDKDF (reference sequence). Sequencing was carried out using PBMCs. This receptor was identified in a male donor in good health and CMV-seropositive. This chain uses TRBV15 with TRBJ2-7, with TRBD1 matching over 7 bases. CDR3 region: CATSTRQGTYEQYF. The DNA of the CDR3 is TGTGCCACCAGCACTCGACAGGGCACCTACGAGCAGTACTTC.